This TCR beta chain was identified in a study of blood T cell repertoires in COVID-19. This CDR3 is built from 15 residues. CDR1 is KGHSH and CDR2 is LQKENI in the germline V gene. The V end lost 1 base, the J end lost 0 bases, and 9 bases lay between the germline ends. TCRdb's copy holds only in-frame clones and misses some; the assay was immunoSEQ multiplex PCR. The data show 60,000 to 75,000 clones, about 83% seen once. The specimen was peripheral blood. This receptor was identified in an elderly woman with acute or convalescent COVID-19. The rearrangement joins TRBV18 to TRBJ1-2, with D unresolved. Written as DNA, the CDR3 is TGTGCCAGCTCACCACGCCAGGATACTAACTATGGCTACACCTTC. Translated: CASSPRQDTNYGYTF.